This TCR beta chain emerged from a study of T cells in Graves' hyperthyroidism and ophthalmopathy. The investigators amplified TCR beta CDR3 regions from RNA transcripts. Researchers ran a first-round RT-PCR on the TCR CDR3 using the HTBI primer set. Each CDR3 protein is one row after TCRdb ran MiXCR on the multiplex PCR reads. The data hold about 640,000 distinct CDR3 sequences, with more than 20% observed a single time. The CDR3 runs to 11 residues. CDR1 SQVTM and CDR2 ANQGSEA come from the germline V gene. V dropped 6 bases and J dropped 3 bases, with 9 bases sitting between them. This chain uses TRBV29-1 with TRBJ2-7, with D possibly being TRBD1 or TRBD2 (5 bases each). The TCR originated in a man aged 25 to 40 with Graves' ophthalmopathy. Sequencing was carried out using blood. CDR3 region: CSVRDGYEQYF. In nucleotides, the CDR3 is TGCAGCGTCCGGGACGGCTACGAGCAGTACTTC.